This TCR beta chain is drawn from a study of metastatic and nonmetastatic thyroid tumors. The wider study: Where malignant and benign thyroid patients were concerned, repertoires were compared across blood and tumor or nodule tissue. The study, taken as a whole, reports: In both blood and tumor samples, TCR beta diversity was reported significantly higher for malignant than benign nodules.

This clone was recorded only once. Its antigen remains unidentified. Ahead of thyroid surgery, no patient had received treatment of any kind. Per the authors' pipeline: For papillary thyroid cancer, a distant-metastasis classifier was constructed from CDR3 differences observed across clinicopathological groups. TCRdb re-clonotyped the PCR reads via MiXCR. It is TCRdb's table, rather than the study itself, that gives the V and J calls and clone size. The repertoire holds tens of thousands of clones, around 28% seen once, with more than 9% in the top ten. The V gene's germline CDR1 is DFQATT and CDR2 SNEGSKA (reference sequence). The V and J ends lost 3 bases and 7 bases respectively, with 10 bases between them. The CDR3 totals 13 residues.

The specimen sequenced was blood. This clonotype originated in a male donor with papillary thyroid cancer or a benign thyroid nodule (not recorded which). Some clones in this sample may be carry-over from other donors' samples. V gene TRBV20-1 combines with J gene TRBJ1-6; D call uncertain. CDR3 loop: CSASEQPNSPLHF. CDR3 nucleotide sequence: TGCAGTGCTAGTGAACAGCCCAATTCACCCCTCCACTTT.